This T cell receptor beta chain was identified in a study of blood T cell repertoires in COVID-19. Study summary: Samples representing acute and convalescent COVID-19 were sourced from the United States, Italy and Spain. Sample material is recorded as cDNA or gDNA derived from T cells, B-cell-depleted T cells, or PBMCs.

Original handling: Estimated nucleated cell counts came from reference gene primer amplification. Libraries were prepared by immunoSEQ multiplex PCR; TCRdb keeps only in-frame clonotypes and omits some of them. The V and J calls and the clone size are those of that table, but D and trimming were determined from the DNA. The sample records 200,000 to 300,000 clones, about 86% being singletons. V lost 2 bases and J 7 bases, leaving 24 bases between the germline ends. Germline values: CDR1 SGHNT, CDR2 YENEEA. The CDR3 is made up of 18 amino acids. Material for sequencing was PBMCs or T cells enriched from blood (not recorded which). The rearrangement links TRBV11-3 to TRBJ2-1; possibly TRBD2 for D (6 bases). The sequence derives from a woman in her forties with acute COVID-19. CDR3: CASSLRLPGAGVMNEQFF. Written as DNA, the CDR3 is TGTGCCAGCAGCTTACGACTTCCGGGAGCCGGCGTTATGAATGAGCAGTTCTTC.